This T cell receptor beta chain was observed in a study of blood T cell repertoires in COVID-19. Study-wide context: Some COVID-19 samples were acute and others convalescent; all came from the United States, Italy and Spain.

Authors' data handling: The assay estimated nucleated cells by amplifying reference gene primers. Generated by immunoSEQ multiplex PCR, the TCRdb table keeps only in-frame clones and is missing some. For V, J and clone size, that table is used; D and trimming come from the DNA. The sample records a few hundred thousand clones, around 85% being singletons. Enrolled through a virtual design, the participants were between about 18 and 100 years of age and came from roughly 22 US areas. This CDR3 comprises 11 residues. The TCR sequence derives from a woman in her forties with acute COVID-19. This sequence joins TRBV21-1 and TRBJ1-2; no check of the table's D call, TRBD1, against the DNA was made. TRBV21-1 represents a pseudogene. Source material: PBMCs or T cells enriched from blood (not recorded which). The CDR3 reads CASNYPRGYPF. The CDR3 bases are TGTGCCAGCAACTATCCCAGGGGGTACCCTTTC.